Below, 14 T cell receptor beta chains from the same sample are listed, as sequenced in a study of blood T cell repertoires in COVID-19. Profiling relied on immunoSEQ multiplex PCR, and the TCRdb table lists in-frame clones only, not all of them. The sample lists around 230,000 clones; about 87% were seen once. The sequenced sample was PBMCs or T cells enriched from blood (not recorded which). The receptor set was obtained from a woman in her forties with acute COVID-19.

In DNA form, the CDR3 reads TGTGCCAGCGCTGTAGGGACTAGCGGGAGAAATGAGCAGTTCTTC. The encoded protein is CASAVGTSGRNEQFF. V gene TRBV2 combines with J gene TRBJ2-1; 14 bases are a match to TRBD2. The CDR3 runs to 15 residues. With 8 bases clipped from V and 7 bases from J, the junction kept 7 bases outside the gene matches. Germline V CDR1 and CDR2: SNHLY, FYNNEI.

The chain uses TRBV5-1 and TRBJ2-4; D is unclear. V was clipped by 0 bases and J by 0 bases, with 7 bases between them. This CDR3 is built from 15 residues. CDR1 SGHRS and CDR2 YFSETQ come from the germline V gene. In DNA, the CDR3 is TGCGCCAGCAGCTTGGCCCGACTAGCCAAAAACATTCAGTACTTC. As protein: CASSLARLAKNIQYF.

J is TRBJ2-1 and V is TRBV2, with 10 bases identical to TRBD2. This CDR3 has 14 amino acids. V shed 5 bases, J shed 6 bases, and the junction held 4 bases outside the gene matches. CDR1 SNHLY and CDR2 FYNNEI come from the germline V gene. CDR3: CASSIAGGGNEQFF. The CDR3 nucleotides read TGTGCCAGCAGTATAGCGGGAGGAGGCAATGAGCAGTTCTTC.

The J gene is TRBJ2-1, the V gene TRBV15; TRBD2 matches 15 bases. Per the germline V gene, CDR1 is LNHNV and CDR2 is YYDKDF (reference sequence). CDR3 size: 16 residues. After removal of 1 base from V and 10 bases from J, the junction contained 5 bases not matched to a gene. CDR3 sequence reads: CATSRGTSGGAREQFF. The CDR3, as DNA: TGTGCCACCAGCAGAGGGACTAGCGGGGGGGCGAGGGAGCAGTTCTTC.

V and J are TRBV9 and TRBJ2-1; 9 nucleotides agree with TRBD2. The germline CDR1 and CDR2 sequences are SGDLS and YYNGEE. The CDR3 consists of 15 residues. J gave up 4 bases and V 2 bases, and 4 bases lay outside the gene matches. Here the CDR3 DNA reads TGTGCCAGCAGCGTCTCGCGGGGGGGTTACAATGAGCAGTTCTTC. Translation: CASSVSRGGYNEQFF.

V usage is TRBV4-1 and J usage is TRBJ2-7, with D perhaps matching TRBD1 (6 bases). CDR1 MGHRA and CDR2 YSYEKL come from the germline V gene. The CDR3 loop spans 17 amino acids. Between the trimmed V and J ends, which lost 0 bases and 4 bases, there was a span of 19 bases. The CDR3 sequence is CASSQDRGVTGFYEQYF. CDR3 nucleotide sequence: TGCGCCAGCAGCCAAGATCGAGGGGTGACAGGTTTTTACGAGCAGTACTTC.

V gene TRBV7-2 combines with J gene TRBJ2-1; TRBD1 agrees at 10 bases. The V gene end was trimmed by 6 bases and the J gene end by 10 bases; junction bases not matched to a gene: 12. Per germline, CDR1 SGHTA and CDR2 FQGNSA. CDR3 size: 15 residues. The CDR3 protein is CASRLRTGGPGEQFF. CDR3 coding DNA: TGTGCCAGCAGATTACGGACAGGGGGTCCGGGGGAGCAGTTCTTC.

Only one count was recorded for this clone. The V and J genes are TRBV9 and TRBJ1-2; tentatively, D is TRBD1 (6 bases). V was cut by 3 bases and J by 4 bases, with 13 bases left in between. The CDR3 has 14 residues. Per the germline V gene, CDR1 is SGDLS and CDR2 is YYNGEE. CDR3 protein: CASSGRGAVYGYTF. The CDR3 nucleotides are TGTGCCAGCAGCGGCCGGGGGGCGGTCTATGGCTACACCTTC.

V and J are TRBV24-1 and TRBJ1-1, with no clear D. This CDR3 has 14 residues. Germline V gives CDR1 KGHDR, CDR2 SFDVKD. Trimming shortened V by 9 bases and J by 1 base, and 14 bases separated the two germline ends. CDR3 protein: CATYLRRGNTEAFF. As DNA, the CDR3 is TGTGCCACCTATCTTCGACGGGGGAACACTGAAGCTTTCTTT.

The chain is built from TRBV25-1 and TRBJ1-5; D possibly corresponds to TRBD1 (5 bases). V was pared by 2 bases and J by 1 base, with 6 bases between. The CDR3 is 14 amino acids. The V gene's germline CDR1 is MGHDK and CDR2 SYGVNS. The CDR3 DNA is TGTGCCAGCAGTGAACCAGGGAGCAATCAGCCCCAGCATTTT. It yields the protein CASSEPGSNQPQHF.

CDR3 sequence reads: CAWSDFGGPNEQFF. DNA for the CDR3: TGTGCCTGGAGTGACTTCGGGGGGCCAAATGAGCAGTTCTTC. The rearrangement uses TRBV30 and TRBJ2-1; D perhaps matches TRBD2 (7 bases). CDR1 and CDR2 from the germline V gene are GTSNPN and SVGIG (reference sequence). V dropped 1 base and J dropped 7 bases, with 14 bases sitting between them. CDR3 length: 14 amino acids.

The chain uses TRBV6-1 and TRBJ1-3; D not certain. V lost 3 bases to trimming and J lost 0 bases, with 12 bases between them. Germline CDR1 and CDR2: MNHNS and SASEGT. The CDR3 extends over 16 amino acids. The DNA of the CDR3 is TGTGCCAGCAGTGAGGCGAGGGCAGTCTCTGGAAACACCATATATTTT. It yields the protein CASSEARAVSGNTIYF.

The chain is built from TRBV15 and TRBJ1-2, with D possibly being TRBD1 (5 bases). V lost 0 bases and J lost 10, with 6 bases in between. Germline loops: CDR1 LNHNV, CDR2 YYDKDF (reference sequence). The CDR3 has 11 residues. Here the CDR3 DNA reads TGTGCCACCAGCAGAGATGGGGCCTACACCTTC. It is translated as CATSRDGAYTF.

The chain carries TRBV7-6 and TRBJ1-3, with D uncertain. The CDR3 has 14 amino acids. V was cut by 5 bases and J by 0 bases, with 8 bases left in between. Germline V gene lookup returns CDR1 SGHVS and CDR2 FNYEAQ. The CDR3 protein is CASSPGFSGNTIYF. CDR3 coding DNA: TGTGCCAGCAGCCCAGGATTCTCTGGAAACACCATATATTTT.